Listed here are 20 T cell receptor beta chains from one sample, sequenced in a study of T-cell reconstitution after alpha-beta-depleted transplantation in children. Using unique molecular identifiers, the investigators prepared the TCRbeta library. TCRdb used MiXCR to reprocess the PCR reads, holding one entry per CDR3 protein. The table shows about 980,000 distinct CDR3 sequences, with around 30% occurring only once. This sample comprised PBMCs, mostly from graft donor cells, obtained 360 days after TCRalphabeta/CD19-depleted stem cell transplant. The source of these receptors is a boy in the first two years of life who had a stem cell transplant for SCID, so the T cells may come from the graft donor.

The rearrangement joins TRBV15 to TRBJ1-3; the D is unclear. The CDR3 is made up of 16 amino acids. The V end lost 0 bases, the J end lost 0 bases, and 9 bases lay between the germline ends. Per the germline V gene, CDR1 is LNHNV and CDR2 is YYDKDF (reference sequence). The CDR3 sequence: CATSRDPANSGNTIYF. Written as DNA, the CDR3 is TGTGCCACCAGCAGAGATCCAGCTAACTCTGGAAACACCATATATTTT.

The chain combines TRBV19 with TRBJ2-5; D might be TRBD1 (5 bases). In germline, CDR1 is LNHDA, CDR2 SQIVND (reference sequence). The CDR3 loop spans 13 amino acids. The V end was cut by 6 bases, the J end by 1 base, with 9 bases between. CDR3 DNA sequence: TGTGCCAGTAGACCAGGGTCCCAAGAGACCCAGTACTTC. Translating gives CASRPGSQETQYF.

The table lists this clonotype with a few counts. J is TRBJ2-1 and V is TRBV6-2 or TRBV6-3; D unresolved. Trimming cost V 0 bases and J 0 bases, with 9 bases left between them. CDR3 size: 16 residues. CDR1 is MNHEY, CDR2 SVGEGT, per germline. CDR3 residues: CASSYSGDRSYNEQFF. The CDR3 DNA follows: TGTGCCAGCAGTTACTCTGGGGATCGCTCCTACAATGAGCAGTTCTTC.

The sample holds many counts of this clonotype. The CDR3 region has the DNA TGTGCCAGCAGCCCGAGAGACACAGATACGCAGTATTTT. This gives the protein CASSPRDTDTQYF. The rearrangement uses TRBV18 and TRBJ2-3; unclear D gene. CDR3 length equals 13 residues. Trimming cost V 8 bases and J 2 bases, with 11 bases left between them. Germline V gene lookup returns CDR1 KGHSH and CDR2 LQKENI.

The chain joins TRBV11-2 to TRBJ2-3; D may be TRBD1 or TRBD2 (5 bases each). The CDR3 totals 15 residues. The germline CDR1 and CDR2 sequences are SGHAT and FQNNGV. Trimming pared 3 bases from V and 3 bases from J, leaving 13 bases between. CDR3 nucleotide sequence: TGTGCCAGCAGCTTGTGGGGGTCCCCGACAGATACGCAGTATTTT. Residues: CASSLWGSPTDTQYF.

The V and J genes are TRBV20-1 and TRBJ2-5; 10 nucleotides line up with TRBD1. The junction had 2 bases not matched to a gene; V was cut back by 0 bases and J by 4 bases. CDR3 length: 14 residues. Germline CDR1 DFQATT, CDR2 SNEGSKA (reference sequence). The CDR3 here is CSARETGGIETQYF. The CDR3 DNA reads TGCAGTGCTAGAGAGACAGGGGGCATAGAGACCCAGTACTTC.

For the CDR3, the DNA is TGTGCCAGCAGTCGAGACGGACGAGGCGATCAGCCCCAGCATTTT. This translates into CASSRDGRGDQPQHF. The V and J genes are TRBV6-1 and TRBJ1-5; unclear D gene. Germline V CDR1 and CDR2: MNHNS, SASEGT. The CDR3 has 15 residues. V lost 5 bases and J 5 bases, leaving 16 bases between the germline ends.

In its sample, this clonotype was seen a few times. The V and J genes are TRBV5-1 and TRBJ1-1; D remains ambiguous. The CDR3 runs to 14 residues. V was cut by 4 bases and J by 3 bases, with 13 bases left in between. CDR1 is SGHRS, CDR2 YFSETQ, per germline. The CDR3 DNA follows: TGCGCCAGCAGCAACGATGTATGGGACACTGAAGCTTTCTTT. This encodes CASSNDVWDTEAFF.

The V call is TRBV24-1, the J call TRBJ2-6; D might be TRBD1 or TRBD2, each matching 5 bases. V was shortened by 9 bases and J by 1 base, with 9 bases between the two germline ends. The CDR3 has 14 amino acids. CDR1 is KGHDR and CDR2 is SFDVKD in the germline V gene. The CDR3 DNA follows: TGTGCCACCGCCGAGGGGTCTGGGGCCAACGTCCTGACTTTC. Translation gives CATAEGSGANVLTF.

V gene TRBV7-6 combines with J gene TRBJ2-5, with D perhaps TRBD1 (6 bases). Per germline, CDR1 SGHVS and CDR2 FNYEAQ. V was shortened by 3 bases and J by 1 base, with 15 bases between the two germline ends. The CDR3 has 16 residues. This chain's CDR3 is CASSLVTGIPQETQYF. The DNA for the CDR3 is TGTGCCAGCAGCTTGGTAACAGGGATCCCCCAAGAGACCCAGTACTTC. The full variable domain, with the rest looked up from reference TRBV7-6 and TRBJ2-5, is GAGVSQSPRYKVTKRGQDVALRCDPISGHVSLYWYRQALGQGPEFLTYFNYEAQQDKSGLPNDRFSAERPEGSISTLTIQRTEQRDSAMYRCASSLVTGIPQETQYFGPGTRLLVL.

This clonotype showed up just a few times. The V call is TRBV20-1, the J call TRBJ2-1, with D perhaps TRBD2 (6 bases). CDR3 length equals 17 residues. Per the germline V gene, CDR1 is DFQATT and CDR2 is SNEGSKA (reference sequence). Trimming took off 0 bases at V and 0 bases at J, with 15 bases between the two ends. CDR3: CSARDQYGGNSYNEQFF. As DNA, the CDR3 is TGCAGTGCTAGAGATCAATACGGGGGTAACTCCTACAATGAGCAGTTCTTC.

The chain employs TRBV5-1 and TRBJ1-6, with a tentative D call TRBD1 (5 bases). The V gene's germline CDR1 is SGHRS and CDR2 YFSETQ. The CDR3 totals 14 residues. V lost 0 bases and J 6 bases, leaving 7 bases between the germline ends. CDR3 coding DNA: TGCGCCAGCAGCTTGGAGGGGACTAATTCACCCCTCCACTTT. Its protein product is CASSLEGTNSPLHF.

The rearrangement links TRBV7-2 to TRBJ1-1; no reliable D call. CDR3 size: 16 residues. CDR1 and CDR2 (germline): SGHTA, FQGNSA. V shed 1 base and J shed 4 bases, with 16 bases lying between them. The CDR3 nucleotides read TGTGCCAGCAGCTTAGTTGCAGGCTCAGTGGGCACTGAAGCTTTCTTT. Its translation: CASSLVAGSVGTEAFF.

This chain connects TRBV4-1 to TRBJ2-7; the D is unclear. There are 14 residues in the CDR3. Germline V gene lookup returns CDR1 MGHRA and CDR2 YSYEKL. Trimming pared 1 base from V and 4 bases from J, leaving 11 bases between. The CDR3 region has the DNA TGCGCCAGCAGCCAAGTCCTAAGGGATTACGAGCAGTACTTC. Encoded protein: CASSQVLRDYEQYF.

The V gene is TRBV12-3 or TRBV12-4, the J gene TRBJ1-5; the D gene is possibly TRBD1 (6 bases). V gave up 3 bases and J gave up 4 bases, with 10 bases separating them. The CDR3 length is 14 residues. CDR3 sequence (DNA): TGTGCCAGCAGTTTGTTGAGGGGGAATCAGCCCCAGCATTTT. This encodes CASSLLRGNQPQHF.

This clonotype was seen a handful of times. The chain joins TRBV19 to TRBJ1-3; unclear D gene. Germline V gene sequence: CDR1 LNHDA, CDR2 SQIVND (reference sequence). The V end lost 6 bases, the J end lost 0 bases, and 12 bases lay between the germline ends. The length of the CDR3 is 15 residues. The CDR3 DNA is TGTGCCAGTAGCCGGCTCTTGAGCTCTGGAAACACCATATATTTT. This translates into CASSRLLSSGNTIYF.

This sequence joins TRBV12-3 or TRBV12-4 and TRBJ1-1, with D maybe TRBD1 (5 bases). The CDR3 is 14 amino acids. V gave up 5 bases and J gave up 5 bases, with 15 bases separating them. In DNA form, the CDR3 reads TGTGCCAGCAGTGACGGGACCCTTTATACTGAAGCTTTCTTT. Translated, it gives CASSDGTLYTEAFF.

This clonotype has more than one count but fewer than ten. The chain is built from TRBV28 and TRBJ2-2; TRBD2 matches at 11 bases. Germline V CDR1 and CDR2: MDHEN, SYDVKM. This CDR3 is 13 amino acids long. The ends lost 7 bases at V and 5 bases at J; junction bases unmatched: 0. CDR3 protein: CASIAGGTGELFF. The CDR3 DNA follows: TGTGCCAGCATAGCGGGGGGGACCGGGGAGCTGTTTTTT.

This chain joins TRBV6-5 and TRBJ2-1, with 9 bases lining up with TRBD2. The CDR3 has 15 residues. J was trimmed by 6 bases and V by 3 bases; bases with no gene match: 6. In germline, CDR1 is MNHEY, CDR2 SVGAGI. The CDR3 spells CASSYVRGGFNEQFF. The CDR3 DNA is TGTGCCAGCAGTTATGTGCGGGGGGGCTTCAATGAGCAGTTCTTC.

The chain uses TRBV7-9 and TRBJ2-7; D unresolved. The CDR3 length is 14 residues. Germline V gene lookup returns CDR1 SEHNR and CDR2 FQNEAQ (reference sequence). Trimming cost V 0 bases and J 4 bases, with 10 bases left between them. CDR3 protein: CASSLAQLDYEQYF. Here the CDR3 DNA reads TGTGCCAGCAGCTTAGCGCAGCTTGATTACGAGCAGTACTTC. Based on the CDR3 plus reference TRBV7-9 and TRBJ2-7, the full variable domain is DTGVSQNPRHKITKRGQNVTFRCDPISEHNRLYWYRQTLGQGPEFLTYFQNEAQLEKSRLLSDRFSAERPKGSFSTLEIQRTEQGDSAMYLCASSLAQLDYEQYFGPGTRLTVT.